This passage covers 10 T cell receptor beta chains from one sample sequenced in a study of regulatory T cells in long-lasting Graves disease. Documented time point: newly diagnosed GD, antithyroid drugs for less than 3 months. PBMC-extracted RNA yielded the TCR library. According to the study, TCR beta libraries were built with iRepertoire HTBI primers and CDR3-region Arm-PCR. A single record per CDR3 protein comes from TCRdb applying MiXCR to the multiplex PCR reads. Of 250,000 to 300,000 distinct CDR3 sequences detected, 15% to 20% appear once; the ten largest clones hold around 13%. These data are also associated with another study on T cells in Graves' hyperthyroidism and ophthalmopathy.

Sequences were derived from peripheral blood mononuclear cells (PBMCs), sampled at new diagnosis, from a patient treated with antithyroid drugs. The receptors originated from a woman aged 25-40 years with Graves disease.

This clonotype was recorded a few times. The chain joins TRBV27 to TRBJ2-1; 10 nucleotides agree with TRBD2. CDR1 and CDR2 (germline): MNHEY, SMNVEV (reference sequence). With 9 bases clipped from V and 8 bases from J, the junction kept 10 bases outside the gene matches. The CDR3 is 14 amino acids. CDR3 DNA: TGTGCCAGTAGTCCCAGCGGGGGGGCCTATGAGCAGTTCTTC. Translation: CASSPSGGAYEQFF.

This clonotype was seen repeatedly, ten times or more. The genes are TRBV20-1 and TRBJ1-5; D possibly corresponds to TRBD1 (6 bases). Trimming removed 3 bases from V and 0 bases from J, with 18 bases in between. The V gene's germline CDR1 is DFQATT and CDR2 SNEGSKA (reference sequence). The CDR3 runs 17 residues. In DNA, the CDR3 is TGCAGTGCTAGTCGGGGGGCAGGGGCGGATAGCAATCAGCCCCAGCATTTT. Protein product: CSASRGAGADSNQPQHF.

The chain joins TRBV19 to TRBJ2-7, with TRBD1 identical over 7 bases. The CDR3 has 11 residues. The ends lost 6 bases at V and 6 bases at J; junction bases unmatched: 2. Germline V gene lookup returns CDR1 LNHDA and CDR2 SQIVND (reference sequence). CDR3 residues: CASRDRSEQYF. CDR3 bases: TGTGCCAGTAGGGACAGGAGCGAGCAGTACTTC.

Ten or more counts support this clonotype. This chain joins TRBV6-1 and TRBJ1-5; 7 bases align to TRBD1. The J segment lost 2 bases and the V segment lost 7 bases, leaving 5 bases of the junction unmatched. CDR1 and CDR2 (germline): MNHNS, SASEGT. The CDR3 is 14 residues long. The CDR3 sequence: CASKTGQGNQPQHF. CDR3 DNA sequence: TGTGCCAGCAAAACAGGACAGGGCAATCAGCCCCAGCATTTT.

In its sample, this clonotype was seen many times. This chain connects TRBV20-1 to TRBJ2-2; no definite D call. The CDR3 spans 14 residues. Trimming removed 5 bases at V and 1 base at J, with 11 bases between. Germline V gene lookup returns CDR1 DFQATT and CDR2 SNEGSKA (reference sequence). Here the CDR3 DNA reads TGCAGTGCTCAGAAGGACGGGAACACCGGGGAGCTGTTTTTT. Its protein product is CSAQKDGNTGELFF.

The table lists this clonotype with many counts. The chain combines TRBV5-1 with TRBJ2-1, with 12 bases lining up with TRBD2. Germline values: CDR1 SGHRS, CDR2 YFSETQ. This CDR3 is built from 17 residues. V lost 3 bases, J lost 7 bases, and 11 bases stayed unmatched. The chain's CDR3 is CASSYLAGGPSRNEQFF. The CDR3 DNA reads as TGCGCCAGCAGCTACCTAGCGGGGGGGCCGAGTCGAAATGAGCAGTTCTTC.

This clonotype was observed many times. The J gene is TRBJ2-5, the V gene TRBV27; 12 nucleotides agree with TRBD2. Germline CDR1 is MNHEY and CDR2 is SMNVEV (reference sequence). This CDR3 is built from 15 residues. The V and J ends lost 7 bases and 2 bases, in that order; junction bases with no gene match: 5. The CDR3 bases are TGTGCCAGCATCGGACTAGCGGGGCAACAAGAGACCCAGTACTTC. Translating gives CASIGLAGQQETQYF.

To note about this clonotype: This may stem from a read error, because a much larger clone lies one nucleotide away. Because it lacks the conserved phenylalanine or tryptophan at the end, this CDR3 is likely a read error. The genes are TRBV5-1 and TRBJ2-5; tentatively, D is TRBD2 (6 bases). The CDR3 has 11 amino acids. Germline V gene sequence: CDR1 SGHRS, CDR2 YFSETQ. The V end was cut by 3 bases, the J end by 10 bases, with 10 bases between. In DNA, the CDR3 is TGCGCCAGCAGCTCGGGAGTTGGCCAGTACCTC. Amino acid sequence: CASSSGVGQYL.

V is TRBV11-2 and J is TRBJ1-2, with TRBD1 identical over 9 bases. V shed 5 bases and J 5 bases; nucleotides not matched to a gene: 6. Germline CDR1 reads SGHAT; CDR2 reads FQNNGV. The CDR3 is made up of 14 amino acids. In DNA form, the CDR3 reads TGTGCCAGCAGCCGCCGGGACAGGGTTTATGGCTACACCTTC. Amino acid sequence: CASSRRDRVYGYTF. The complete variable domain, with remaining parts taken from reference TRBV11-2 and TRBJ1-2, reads EAGVAQSPRYKIIEKRQSVAFWCNPISGHATLYWYQQILGQGPKLLIQFQNNGVVDDSQLPKDRFSAERLKGVDSTLKIQPAKLEDSAVYLCASSRRDRVYGYTFGSGTRLTVV.

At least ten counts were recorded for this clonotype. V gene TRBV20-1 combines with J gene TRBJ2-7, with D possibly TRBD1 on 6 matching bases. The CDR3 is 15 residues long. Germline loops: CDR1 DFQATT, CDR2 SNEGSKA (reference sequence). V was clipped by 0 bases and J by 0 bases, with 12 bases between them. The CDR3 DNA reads TGCAGTGCTAGAGATAGGGGGACCCTCTCCTACGAGCAGTACTTC. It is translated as CSARDRGTLSYEQYF.